The clone carrying this T cell receptor beta chain was counted once. This specimen comes from a study of blood T cell repertoires in COVID-19. Study overall: PBMCs, B-cell-depleted T cells, or T cells were the source of the cDNA or gDNA that made up the material.

The germline CDR1 and CDR2 sequences are SEHNR and FQNEAQ (reference sequence). The CDR3 covers 12 residues. The V gene lost 5 bases and the J gene lost 6 bases, with 11 bases spanning the gap. Here immunoSEQ multiplex PCR was the method, and the copy in TCRdb shows in-frame clones only, minus some. The profile shows under 500,000 clones, 85% to 90% of them singletons. Material: peripheral blood. This TCR was recovered from a woman aged 30 to 39 with acute or convalescent COVID-19. V gene TRBV7-9 combines with J gene TRBJ2-7; tentatively, D is TRBD1 (5 bases). The CDR3 sequence: CASSKRQSEQYF. The CDR3 DNA follows: TGTGCCAGCAGCAAAAGACAGAGCGAGCAGTACTTC.